This T cell receptor (beta chain) appears in the sequencing data of a study of technical replicates of blood from several donors. The repertoire was sequenced with immunoSEQ multiplex PCR; TCRdb's copy has only in-frame clones and lacks some. The sample yields just under 85,000 clones, more than 80% seen once. V dropped 5 bases and J dropped 5 bases, with 12 bases sitting between them. Germline CDR1 and CDR2: SGHVS and FQNEAQ. CDR3 length equals 13 residues. This chain joins TRBV7-8 and TRBJ2-5, with D possibly matching TRBD2 (6 bases). This TCR was sampled from a human donor in good health. The sequencing input was T cells isolated from PBMCs. The CDR3 region has the DNA TGTGCCAGCAGCGACGGGGGAGTGGAGACCCAGTACTTC. It yields the protein CASSDGGVETQYF.